This TCR beta chain appears in the sequencing data of a study of human thymus T cells. Libraries were prepared by immunoSEQ multiplex PCR; TCRdb keeps only in-frame clonotypes and omits some of them. The table has roughly 54,000 clones, about 94% seen once; the top ten hold over 5%. Trimming at V came to 4 bases and at J to 1 base, leaving 0 bases not matched to a gene. The length of the CDR3 is 14 residues. From germline, CDR1 is MNHEY and CDR2 SMNVEV (reference sequence). All available leukocytes, rather than a set cell count, yielded the blood DNA. The clonotype originates from a boy younger than two with a congenital heart defect but otherwise immunologically healthy. The material sequenced was blood. V usage is TRBV27 and J usage is TRBJ2-3; 9 bases map to TRBD1. The CDR3 nucleotides read TGTGCCAGCAGTTACAGGGGGCGCACAGATACGCAGTATTTT. The encoded protein is CASSYRGRTDTQYF.